Listed here is a single T cell receptor beta chain. This entry is derived from a study of liver allograft versus peripheral blood T cells. Study background: Graft-liver T cell receptor repertoires were compared against recipient peripheral blood repertoires.

TCRdb re-called the reads through MiXCR, storing one row per CDR3 protein. Altogether about 4,000 distinct CDR3 sequences are present, roughly 15% being singletons, with the ten largest covering less than 4.5%. This receptor was identified in a human patient who had a liver transplant. The graft donor may have contributed some T cells.

In nucleotides, the CDR3 is TGCAGTGCTAGAGATTTGACTAGCGGACTGAATGAGCAGTTCTTC. Its translation: CSARDLTSGLNEQFF. The V gene is TRBV20-1, the J gene TRBJ2-1, with 9 bases that match TRBD2. V was pared by 0 bases and J by 7 bases, with 7 bases of the junction left unmatched. Germline lookup yields CDR1 DFQATT and CDR2 SNEGSKA (reference sequence). The CDR3 totals 15 residues.